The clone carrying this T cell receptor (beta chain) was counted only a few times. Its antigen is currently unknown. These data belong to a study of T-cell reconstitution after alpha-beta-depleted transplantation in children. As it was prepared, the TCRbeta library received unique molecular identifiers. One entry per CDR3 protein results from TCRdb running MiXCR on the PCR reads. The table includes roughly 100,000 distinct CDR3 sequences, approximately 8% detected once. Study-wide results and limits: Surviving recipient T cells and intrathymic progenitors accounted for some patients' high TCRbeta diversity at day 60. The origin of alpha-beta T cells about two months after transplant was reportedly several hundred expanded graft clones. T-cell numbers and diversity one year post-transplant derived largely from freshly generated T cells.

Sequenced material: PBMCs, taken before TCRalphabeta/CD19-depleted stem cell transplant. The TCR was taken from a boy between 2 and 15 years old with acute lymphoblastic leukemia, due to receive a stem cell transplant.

CDR3: CASSGGTGHSNQPQHF. The CDR3 DNA is TGTGCCAGCAGCGGGGGGACAGGCCATAGCAATCAGCCCCAGCATTTT. This sequence joins TRBV5-6 and TRBJ1-5; 8 bases agree with TRBD1. V was pared by 4 bases and J by 0 bases, with 6 bases of the junction left unmatched. Germline lookup yields CDR1 SGHDT and CDR2 YYEEEE. This CDR3 is built from 16 residues. Full variable domain (rest looked up from reference TRBV5-6 and TRBJ1-5): DAGVTQSPTHLIKTRGQQVTLRCSPKSGHDTVSWYQQALGQGPQFIFQYYEEEERQRGNFPDRFSGHQFPNYSSELNVNALLLGDSALYLCASSGGTGHSNQPQHFGDGTRLSIL.